The 26 T cell receptor beta chains listed next were all sequenced from one sample in a study of blood T cell repertoires in COVID-19. Data came from immunoSEQ multiplex PCR; TCRdb stores just in-frame clones and leaves some out. The sample records about 140,000 clones, roughly 81% being singletons. Sequenced sample: peripheral blood. These receptors came from a woman between 50 and 59 years old with active or convalescent COVID-19.

V usage is TRBV5-6 and J usage is TRBJ1-1; 7 bases are shared with TRBD1. Germline V lookup: CDR1 SGHDT, CDR2 YYEEEE. V trimming: 2 bases; J trimming: 5 bases; junction bases outside the gene matches: 3. The CDR3 is 13 amino acids. The DNA of the CDR3 is TGTGCCAGCAGCTTCAACAGGGGAACTGAAGCTTTCTTT. Its translation: CASSFNRGTEAFF.

The genes are TRBV3-1 (or the pseudogene TRBV3-2) and TRBJ1-2; 7 nucleotides align to TRBD1. This CDR3 comprises 13 residues. Germline V gives CDR1 LGHDT, CDR2 YNNKEL (reference sequence). J gave up 8 bases and V 6 bases, and 9 bases lay outside the gene matches. The CDR3 protein is CASRKTGVEGYTF. Here the CDR3 DNA reads TGTGCCAGCAGGAAAACAGGGGTAGAGGGCTACACCTTC.

This clone was recorded only once. The rearrangement links TRBV6-5 to TRBJ1-5; D ambiguous. CDR1 is MNHEY and CDR2 is SVGAGI in the germline V gene. V was shortened by 6 bases and J by 7 bases, with 13 bases between the two germline ends. CDR3 length equals 13 residues. This CDR3 reads CASSIRGGQPQHF. DNA of the CDR3: TGTGCCAGCAGCATCAGAGGCGGGCAGCCCCAGCATTTT.

CDR3 residues: CASSFRSYRVYEQYF. The CDR3 DNA reads as TGTGCCAGCAGCTTTAGGTCTTACCGGGTTTACGAGCAGTACTTC. The V gene is TRBV5-8, the J gene TRBJ2-7; D call uncertain. V lost 2 bases and J lost 4, with 16 bases in between. The CDR3 extends over 15 amino acids. The germline V gene encodes CDR1 SGHTS and CDR2 YDEGEE.

The chain is built from TRBV19 and TRBJ2-2, with a possible D match to TRBD1 (6 bases). Looked up from germline, CDR1 is LNHDA and CDR2 is SQIVND (reference sequence). The length of the CDR3 is 18 residues. Trimming stripped 5 bases from V and 0 bases from J, with 19 bases between. As DNA, the CDR3 is TGTGCCAGTAGTTTTACCCTCTACAGGGCCTCGAACACCGGGGAGCTGTTTTTT. Its translation: CASSFTLYRASNTGELFF. Full variable domain (remainder filled in from reference TRBV19 and TRBJ2-2): DGGITQSPKYLFRKEGQNVTLSCEQNLNHDAMYWYRQDPGQGLRLIYYSQIVNDFQKGDIAEGYSVSREKKESFPLTVTSAQKNPTAFYLCASSFTLYRASNTGELFFGEGSRLTVL.

This clone turned up a few times. The chain employs TRBV4-3 and TRBJ2-3, with D perhaps TRBD2 (7 bases). Trimming stripped 0 bases from V and 5 bases from J, with 15 bases between. This CDR3 is built from 16 residues. Germline V lookup: CDR1 LGHNA, CDR2 YSLEER. CDR3 protein: CASSQDRGGALDTQYF. Here the CDR3 DNA reads TGCGCCAGCAGCCAAGATCGAGGGGGGGCCTTAGATACGCAGTATTTT.

This clone occurred once. V is TRBV18 and J is TRBJ2-3; 9 bases line up with TRBD1. The germline CDR1 and CDR2 sequences are KGHSH and LQKENI. With 4 bases clipped from V and 0 bases from J, the junction kept 14 bases outside the gene matches. The CDR3 contains 19 residues. For the CDR3, the DNA is TGTGCCAGCTCACTTAAGGACAGGGGCGGTATGACTAGCACAGATACGCAGTATTTT. The encoded protein is CASSLKDRGGMTSTDTQYF.

V usage is TRBV19 and J usage is TRBJ1-2; 7 bases are shared with TRBD1. Unmatched junction bases numbered 5, after V lost 4 bases and J lost 6 bases. The CDR3 totals 13 residues. The germline V gene encodes CDR1 LNHDA and CDR2 SQIVND (reference sequence). For the CDR3, the DNA is TGTGCCAGTAGTACCGGACAGGTGAATGGCTACACCTTC. It yields the protein CASSTGQVNGYTF.

The chain combines TRBV19 with TRBJ1-5; 7 bases match TRBD1. This CDR3 contains 16 residues. CDR1 and CDR2 (germline): LNHDA, SQIVND (reference sequence). The trim removed 7 bases at V and 2 bases at J, leaving 11 bases unmatched. CDR3 loop: CASKGQHSGGNQPQHF. Written as DNA, the CDR3 is TGTGCCAGTAAGGGACAGCACTCTGGAGGCAATCAGCCCCAGCATTTT.

The rearrangement uses TRBV28 and TRBJ1-1, with 8 bases matching TRBD1. J was trimmed by 1 base and V by 1 base; bases with no gene match: 2. There are 15 residues in the CDR3. CDR1 is MDHEN and CDR2 is SYDVKM in the germline V gene. DNA for the CDR3: TGTGCCAGCAGTTTATTGGACAGGGAGAACACTGAAGCTTTCTTT. Its protein product is CASSLLDRENTEAFF.

The chain links TRBV6-2 or TRBV6-3 to TRBJ2-3, with 8 bases fitting TRBD1. CDR1 is MNHEY, CDR2 SVGEGT, per germline. With V trimmed by 2 bases and J by 2 bases, 9 bases remained unmatched. The CDR3 loop spans 17 amino acids. The CDR3 nucleotides are TGTGCCAGCAGTTACGATCGGACAGGGCAGTACACAGATACGCAGTATTTT. This sequence encodes CASSYDRTGQYTDTQYF.

The chain combines TRBV5-6 with TRBJ1-1; no firm D call. This CDR3 is built from 12 residues. Per the germline V gene, CDR1 is SGHDT and CDR2 is YYEEEE. Trimming stripped 2 bases from V and 7 bases from J, with 9 bases between. CDR3 in amino acids: CASSFNRDEAFF. As DNA, the CDR3 is TGTGCCAGCAGCTTTAACCGGGATGAAGCTTTCTTT.

This clone appeared many times. The chain has TRBV19 and TRBJ1-5; 9 bases are shared with TRBD1. The CDR3 length is 14 residues. V lost 4 bases, J lost 2 bases, and 0 bases stayed unmatched. Per the germline V gene, CDR1 is LNHDA and CDR2 is SQIVND (reference sequence). The CDR3 loop reads CASSRTGGNQPQHF. The CDR3 DNA reads TGTGCCAGTAGTAGGACAGGGGGCAATCAGCCCCAGCATTTT.

This clone was seen a single time. This chain connects TRBV7-8 to TRBJ2-1; D is ambiguous. V was cut by 6 bases and J by 0 bases, with 9 bases left in between. The germline gives CDR1 SGHVS, CDR2 FQNEAQ. This CDR3 has 14 residues. The CDR3 loop reads CASRSSGSYNEQFF. CDR3 sequence (DNA): TGTGCCAGCAGAAGTTCGGGCTCCTACAATGAGCAGTTCTTC.

The CDR3 loop is CSGRGKNTGELFF. As DNA, the CDR3 is TGCAGCGGCCGCGGCAAGAACACCGGGGAGCTGTTTTTT. The gene calls are TRBV29-1 and TRBJ2-2, with D hard to call. Germline V lookup: CDR1 SQVTM, CDR2 ANQGSEA. Trimming left V 7 bases short and J 1 base short, with 10 bases between. The CDR3 is made up of 13 amino acids.

The chain couples TRBV5-1 to TRBJ2-5; 9 nucleotides match TRBD2. The V and J ends lost 4 bases and 1 base, in that order; junction bases with no gene match: 5. CDR1 is SGHRS and CDR2 is YFSETQ in the germline V gene. The CDR3 is made up of 15 amino acids. DNA of the CDR3: TGCGCCAGCAGCACCGCGGGAGGGATCCAAGAGACCCAGTACTTC. Translating gives CASSTAGGIQETQYF.

The CDR3 nucleotides read TGTGCCAGCAGGCTAGCTGGAGGGGCCGGGGAGCTGTTTTTT. It codes for CASRLAGGAGELFF. The chain links TRBV28 to TRBJ2-2; possibly TRBD2 for D (6 bases). Germline V gene lookup returns CDR1 MDHEN and CDR2 SYDVKM. The germline V and J ends were trimmed by 6 bases and 6 bases, with 14 bases remaining between them. The CDR3 sequence is 14 residues long.

The V call is TRBV29-1, the J call TRBJ2-3, with 9 bases fitting TRBD2. Germline-derived CDR1 and CDR2 are SQVTM and ANQGSEA. Losses at the gene ends were 6 bases for V and 1 base for J; bases not matched to a gene: 14. CDR3 length: 17 residues. CDR3 in amino acids: CSVVAGGEEVGTDTQYF. For the CDR3, the DNA is TGCAGCGTAGTGGCGGGAGGGGAAGAAGTAGGCACAGATACGCAGTATTTT.

This clone came up a few times. The DNA of the CDR3 is TGTGCCAGCAGTTTTCTGGGACAGGGGTTCGACGAGCAGTACTTC. This translates into CASSFLGQGFDEQYF. The rearrangement joins TRBV28 to TRBJ2-7; TRBD1 matches at 10 bases. The CDR3 is 15 amino acids. With V trimmed by 3 bases and J by 5 bases, 7 bases remained unmatched. Germline-derived CDR1 and CDR2 are MDHEN and SYDVKM.

The CDR3 loop reads CACYRDTNEKLFF. DNA of the CDR3: TGTGCCTGCTACAGGGACACTAATGAAAAACTGTTTTTT. The rearrangement joins TRBV30 to TRBJ1-4, with TRBD1 as a possible D gene (6 bases). The CDR3 has 13 residues. V was cut by 6 bases and J by 2 bases, with 10 bases left in between. Germline-derived CDR1 and CDR2 are GTSNPN and SVGIG (reference sequence).

This chain connects TRBV18 to TRBJ2-7; D is perhaps TRBD2 (5 bases). V lost 2 bases and J lost 5, with 10 bases in between. CDR1 is KGHSH, CDR2 LQKENI, per germline. The CDR3 runs to 13 residues. The CDR3 nucleotides are TGTGCCAGCTCACCAAATTCCGGGGACGAGCAGTACTTC. Residues: CASSPNSGDEQYF.

This chain joins TRBV7-8 and TRBJ2-1; 7 bases match TRBD2. Germline CDR1 SGHVS, CDR2 FQNEAQ. The J segment lost 2 bases and the V segment lost 5 bases, leaving 9 bases of the junction unmatched. There are 16 residues in the CDR3. The CDR3 region is CASSPPPSGTYNEQFF. In DNA, the CDR3 is TGTGCCAGCAGCCCTCCCCCTAGCGGCACCTACAATGAGCAGTTCTTC.

The chain has TRBV29-1 and TRBJ2-3, with 8 bases fitting TRBD1. The germline CDR1 and CDR2 sequences are SQVTM and ANQGSEA. The J segment lost 0 bases and the V segment lost 5 bases, leaving 4 bases of the junction unmatched. The CDR3 extends over 14 amino acids. The CDR3 sequence is CSVPRQGSTDTQYF. In nucleotides, the CDR3 is TGCAGCGTTCCTAGACAGGGGAGCACAGATACGCAGTATTTT.

The J gene is TRBJ2-5, the V gene TRBV10-3; 12 nucleotides line up with TRBD2. Germline-derived CDR1 and CDR2 are ENHRY and SYGVKD. CDR3 size: 16 residues. J lost 4 bases, V lost 3 bases, and 6 bases had no gene match. CDR3 in amino acids: CAISDSSGRGPETQYF. In nucleotides, the CDR3 is TGTGCCATCAGTGATTCTAGCGGGAGGGGGCCAGAGACCCAGTACTTC.

V is TRBV28 and J is TRBJ1-2; D remains unclear. CDR1 is MDHEN, CDR2 SYDVKM, per germline. V was trimmed by 2 bases and J by 4 bases, leaving 8 bases between them. There are 13 residues in the CDR3. CDR3 amino acids: CASSLQVLYGYTF. As DNA, the CDR3 is TGTGCCAGCAGTTTACAGGTTCTCTATGGCTACACCTTC.

This chain uses TRBV5-1 with TRBJ2-1, with 11 bases identical to TRBD2. This CDR3 spans 17 amino acids. CDR1 is SGHRS, CDR2 YFSETQ, per germline. Trimming cost V 3 bases and J 0 bases; bases outside gene matches: 5. The CDR3 DNA sequence: TGCGCCAGCAGCTGGGGACTAGCGGTTAGCTCCTACAATGAGCAGTTCTTC. Its translation is CASSWGLAVSSYNEQFF. Full variable domain (missing parts from reference TRBV5-1 and TRBJ2-1): KAGVTQTPRYLIKTRGQQVTLSCSPISGHRSVSWYQQTPGQGLQFLFEYFSETQRNKGNFPGRFSGRQFSNSRSEMNVSTLELGDSALYLCASSWGLAVSSYNEQFFGPGTRLTVL.